The clone carrying this T cell receptor (beta chain) was observed once. What it binds is not known. Germline CDR1 DFQATT, CDR2 SNEGSKA (reference sequence). V gave up 2 bases and J gave up 3 bases; unmatched junction bases: 16. The CDR3 has 18 residues. The record originates from a study of CD8 T cells in Susac syndrome. General study points: The number of Susac-specific public clones found was sixteen in total CD8+ repertoires and about 5 in CD8+ TEMRA repertoires.

The patients with Susac syndrome satisfied recently defined diagnostic criteria for either definite or probable disease. TEMRA cells were FACS-enriched, unlike CD8+ and CD4+ T cells, which were negatively isolated. Random hexamers served to reverse transcribe roughly 0.45 to 1 ug RNA. TCR beta CDR3 was amplified by immunoSEQ covering 54 Vbeta and 13 Jbeta. One entry per CDR3 protein results from TCRdb running MiXCR on the immunoSEQ multiplex PCR reads. Among 200,000 or so distinct CDR3 sequences listed, 85% to 95% were seen once. Sample: CD8+ T cells from PBMCs. The receptor comes from a human donor with Susac syndrome. The J gene is TRBJ1-5, the V gene TRBV20-1, with 7 bases aligning to TRBD1. The CDR3 DNA sequence: TGCAGTGCTAGACCCTATCTAATAGACAGGGCTTCCAATCAGCCCCAGCATTTT. As protein: CSARPYLIDRASNQPQHF.